The 19 T cell receptor beta chains below all came from one sample that was sequenced in a study of lymphopenia after photon versus proton radiotherapy. Clones were read by immunoSEQ multiplex PCR, and TCRdb kept only the in-frame ones, dropping some. The table shows some 44,000 clones, with about 80% occurring only once. Sequences were derived from peripheral blood, sampled from a patient treated with proton-based radiotherapy. The origin of the receptors is a woman in her seventies with pancreatic cancer.

The rearrangement links TRBV30 to TRBJ2-2; 10 positions match TRBD1. CDR3 size: 14 residues. V trimming: 3 bases; J trimming: 6 bases; junction bases outside the gene matches: 4. The germline CDR1 and CDR2 sequences are GTSNPN and SVGIG (reference sequence). DNA for the CDR3: TGTGCCTGGAGGGGGACAGGGGACTCCGGGGAGCTGTTTTTT. This translates into CAWRGTGDSGELFF.

This clone was detected once. This rearrangement joins TRBV27 to TRBJ2-7; TRBD2 aligns across 12 bases. The CDR3 length is 13 residues. V lost 8 bases to trimming and J lost 6 bases; unmatched junction nucleotides: 5. Germline lookup yields CDR1 MNHEY and CDR2 SMNVEV (reference sequence). In DNA form, the CDR3 reads TGTGCCAGCGGACTAGCGGGAACTGTCGAGCAGTACTTC. As protein: CASGLAGTVEQYF.

This chain links TRBV5-6 with TRBJ2-1, with unresolved D. This CDR3 comprises 13 residues. Trimming took off 2 bases at V and 6 bases at J, with 9 bases between the two ends. Germline CDR1 reads SGHDT; CDR2 reads YYEEEE. Here the CDR3 reads CASSLEYFNEQFF. The CDR3 DNA follows: TGTGCCAGCAGCTTAGAGTATTTCAATGAGCAGTTCTTC.

This clone appeared once. This chain links TRBV27 with TRBJ2-2; maybe TRBD2 (5 bases). The CDR3 has 15 amino acids. The germline V gene has CDR1 MNHEY and CDR2 SMNVEV (reference sequence). Trimming cost V 5 bases and J 1 base, with 11 bases left between them. CDR3 nucleotide sequence: TGTGCCAGCAGTCCCTCACGGGGGAACACCGGGGAGCTGTTTTTT. Translated: CASSPSRGNTGELFF.

This chain links TRBV4-3 with TRBJ1-4; no clear D. This CDR3 is 13 amino acids long. Trimming cost V 0 bases and J 8 bases, with 7 bases left between them. CDR1 is LGHNA and CDR2 is YSLEER in the germline V gene. The CDR3 region is CASSQDAEEKLFF. DNA for the CDR3: TGCGCCAGCAGCCAAGATGCAGAAGAAAAACTGTTTTTT.

The chain uses TRBV19 and TRBJ1-5; D is possibly TRBD1 (5 bases). V gave up 5 bases and J gave up 2 bases, with 10 bases separating them. Germline CDR1 is LNHDA and CDR2 is SQIVND (reference sequence). This CDR3 region has 14 residues. As DNA, the CDR3 is TGTGCCAGTAGTCTGGGGGATGGCAATCAGCCCCAGCATTTT. Amino acids: CASSLGDGNQPQHF.

This clone was observed a few times. The chain links TRBV11-2 to TRBJ2-7; no clear D. V lost 0 bases to trimming and J lost 6 bases, with 6 bases between them. The CDR3 is 12 amino acids. Looked up from germline, CDR1 is SGHAT and CDR2 is FQNNGV. The CDR3, as DNA: TGTGCCAGCAGCTTAGACAGTTCCGAGCAGTACTTC. This codes for CASSLDSSEQYF.

This sequence joins TRBV6-5 and TRBJ2-1, with a possible D match to TRBD2 (6 bases). Trimming shortened V by 5 bases and J by 7 bases, and 12 bases separated the two germline ends. Germline CDR1 reads MNHEY; CDR2 reads SVGAGI. The CDR3 sequence is 13 residues long. Here the CDR3 DNA reads TGTGCCAGCAGTCGGGAGTTTAGGAATGAGCAGTTCTTC. It is translated as CASSREFRNEQFF.

The chain joins TRBV7-9 to TRBJ1-5; D gene unclear. This CDR3 spans 14 amino acids. V dropped 5 bases and J dropped 9 bases, with 17 bases sitting between them. Germline loops: CDR1 SEHNR, CDR2 FQNEAQ (reference sequence). CDR3 sequence: CASSPQDGRGPQHF. The CDR3 DNA reads TGTGCCAGCAGCCCCCAGGACGGTCGGGGGCCCCAGCATTTT.

The chain links TRBV28 to TRBJ2-5; D gene uncertain. Trimming cost V 2 bases and J 5 bases, with 6 bases left between them. Germline CDR1 MDHEN, CDR2 SYDVKM. This CDR3 has 12 residues. The CDR3 DNA follows: TGTGCCAGCAGTTTACTCCGGGAGACCCAGTACTTC. Translation gives CASSLLRETQYF.

This clone has only a few counts. The chain uses TRBV14 and TRBJ1-5; 8 bases are a match to TRBD1. Germline values: CDR1 SGHDN, CDR2 FVKESK. J gave up 0 bases and V 6 bases, and 4 bases lay outside the gene matches. This CDR3 has 15 amino acids. The CDR3 spells CASRVQGDSNQPQHF. DNA of the CDR3: TGTGCCAGCAGGGTACAGGGGGATAGCAATCAGCCCCAGCATTTT.

The J gene is TRBJ1-2, the V gene TRBV4-1; possibly TRBD1 for D (5 bases). The ends were cut back, 2 bases at V and 3 bases at J, with 7 bases in the middle. The germline V gene encodes CDR1 MGHRA and CDR2 YSYEKL. There are 13 residues in the CDR3. The CDR3 is CASSQQGDYGYTF. The CDR3 DNA reads TGCGCCAGCAGCCAACAGGGAGACTATGGCTACACCTTC.

The CDR3 bases are TGTGCCAGCAGCCGACGACAGGGGGATGGCACCGGGGAGCTGTTTTTT. Translated, it gives CASSRRQGDGTGELFF. The chain is built from TRBV11-3 and TRBJ2-2, with 9 bases that match TRBD1. Germline loops: CDR1 SGHNT, CDR2 YENEEA. The junction had 8 bases not matched to a gene; V was cut back by 5 bases and J by 4 bases. The CDR3 is 16 residues long.

This clone was recorded only once. CDR3 bases: TGTGCCAGCAGCTCAGAGACAGGGGAAGAGACCCAGTACTTC. This encodes CASSSETGEETQYF. The gene calls are TRBV11-3 and TRBJ2-5, with TRBD1 matching over 8 bases. The V gene end was trimmed by 4 bases and the J gene end by 3 bases; junction bases not matched to a gene: 4. The CDR3 is 14 amino acids. Germline V gene data show CDR1 as SGHNT and CDR2 as YENEEA.

This sequence joins TRBV20-1 and TRBJ2-1; D is ambiguous. Trimming removed 3 bases at V and 12 bases at J, with 9 bases between. CDR1 and CDR2 (germline): DFQATT, SNEGSKA (reference sequence). The CDR3 is 10 amino acids. CDR3 residues: CSASFPPQFF. The CDR3 DNA reads as TGCAGTGCTAGTTTTCCGCCGCAGTTCTTC.

CDR3 sequence: CASSVEPYEQYF. For the CDR3, the DNA is TGTGCCAGCAGCGTGGAACCCTACGAGCAGTACTTC. The V call is TRBV9, the J call TRBJ2-7, with D hard to call. The CDR3 sequence is 12 residues long. The ends were cut back, 2 bases at V and 2 bases at J, with 5 bases in the middle. Germline V lookup: CDR1 SGDLS, CDR2 YYNGEE.

This sequence joins TRBV6-1 and TRBJ2-3, with 7 positions matching TRBD2. The CDR3 contains 14 residues. V was clipped by 4 bases and J by 1 base; unmatched bases: 2. Germline assignment: CDR1 MNHNS and CDR2 SASEGT. The CDR3 DNA reads TGTGCCAGCAGTGCTAGCGGAGGCACAGATACGCAGTATTTT. Amino acid sequence: CASSASGGTDTQYF.

The rearrangement links TRBV19 to TRBJ2-2, with TRBD1 matching over 10 bases. The V segment lost 7 bases and the J segment 5 bases; nucleotides outside the gene matches: 13. Per the germline V gene, CDR1 is LNHDA and CDR2 is SQIVND (reference sequence). The CDR3 extends over 17 amino acids. DNA of the CDR3: TGTGCCAGTACCCCAAGACCCAGGGACAGGGGTACCGGGGAGCTGTTTTTT. This gives the protein CASTPRPRDRGTGELFF.

The chain uses TRBV7-2 and TRBJ2-7; unclear D gene. The V end lost 1 base, the J end lost 7 bases, and 11 bases lay between the germline ends. CDR1 is SGHTA and CDR2 is FQGNSA in the germline V gene. This CDR3 is built from 13 residues. This chain's CDR3 is CASSLDPLQEQYF. In DNA form, the CDR3 reads TGTGCCAGCAGCTTAGACCCGCTACAAGAGCAGTACTTC.